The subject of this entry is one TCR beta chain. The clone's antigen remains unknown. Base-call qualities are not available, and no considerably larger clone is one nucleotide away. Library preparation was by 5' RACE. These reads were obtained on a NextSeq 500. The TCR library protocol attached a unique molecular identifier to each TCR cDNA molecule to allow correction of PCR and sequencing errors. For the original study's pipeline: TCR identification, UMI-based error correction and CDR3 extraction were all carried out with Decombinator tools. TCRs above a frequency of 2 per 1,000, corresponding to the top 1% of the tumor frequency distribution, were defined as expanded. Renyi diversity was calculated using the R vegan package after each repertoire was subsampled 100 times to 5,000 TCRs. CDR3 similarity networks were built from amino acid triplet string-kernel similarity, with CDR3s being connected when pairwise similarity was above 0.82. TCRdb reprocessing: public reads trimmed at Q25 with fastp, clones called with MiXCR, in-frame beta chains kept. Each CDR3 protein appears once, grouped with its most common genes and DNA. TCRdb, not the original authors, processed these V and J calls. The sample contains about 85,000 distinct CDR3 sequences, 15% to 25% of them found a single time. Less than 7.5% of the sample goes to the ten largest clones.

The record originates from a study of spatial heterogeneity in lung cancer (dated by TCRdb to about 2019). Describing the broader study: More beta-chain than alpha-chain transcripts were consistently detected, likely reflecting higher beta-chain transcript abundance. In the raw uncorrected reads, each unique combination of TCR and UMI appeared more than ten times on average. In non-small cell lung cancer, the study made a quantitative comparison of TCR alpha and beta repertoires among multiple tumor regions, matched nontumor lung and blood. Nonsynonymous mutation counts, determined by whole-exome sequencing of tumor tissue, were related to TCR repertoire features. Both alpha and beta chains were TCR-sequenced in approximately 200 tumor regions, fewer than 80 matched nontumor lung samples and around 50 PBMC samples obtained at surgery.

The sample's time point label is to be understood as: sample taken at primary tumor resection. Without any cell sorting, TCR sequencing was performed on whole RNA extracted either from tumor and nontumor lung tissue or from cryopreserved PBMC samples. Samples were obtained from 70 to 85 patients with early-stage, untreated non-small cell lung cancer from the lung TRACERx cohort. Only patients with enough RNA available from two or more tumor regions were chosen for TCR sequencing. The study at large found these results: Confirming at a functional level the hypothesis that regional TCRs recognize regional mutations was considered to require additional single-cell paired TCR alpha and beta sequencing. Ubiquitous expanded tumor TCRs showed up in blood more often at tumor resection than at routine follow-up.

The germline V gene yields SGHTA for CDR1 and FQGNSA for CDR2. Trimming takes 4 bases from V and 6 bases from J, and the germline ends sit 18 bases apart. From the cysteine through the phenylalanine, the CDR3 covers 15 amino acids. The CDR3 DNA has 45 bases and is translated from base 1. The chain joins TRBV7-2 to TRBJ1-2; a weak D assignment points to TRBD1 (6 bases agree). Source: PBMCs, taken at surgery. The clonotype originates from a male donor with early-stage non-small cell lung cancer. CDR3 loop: CASSSGTPYGNGYTF. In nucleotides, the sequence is TGTGCCAGCAGCTCCGGGACACCCTATGGGAATGGCTACACCTTC.